These 25 T cell receptor beta chains share one sample of origin, sequenced in a study of shared clonotypes between healthy human individuals. Produced via immunoSEQ multiplex PCR; TCRdb's table is partial and in-frame only. In the table there are roughly 2 million clones, almost 96% of which are singletons. The sample consisted of naive CD4+ T cells sorted from blood. Sample subset: CD45RA+ positively selected. The receptors originated from a man aged 18-30 years in good health.

V gene TRBV6-5 combines with J gene TRBJ1-1, with no clear D. Germline CDR1 MNHEY, CDR2 SVGAGI. CDR3 length equals 14 residues. The ends were cut back, 0 bases at V and 7 bases at J, with 12 bases in the middle. CDR3 sequence: CASSYSGRSIEAFF. The CDR3 DNA follows: TGTGCCAGCAGTTACTCGGGCCGGTCGATTGAAGCTTTCTTT.

This chain connects TRBV6-5 to TRBJ2-7, with TRBD1 matching 7 bases. The CDR3 is made up of 14 amino acids. The J segment lost 4 bases and the V segment lost 5 bases, leaving 8 bases of the junction unmatched. The germline V gene has CDR1 MNHEY and CDR2 SVGAGI. CDR3: CASSRGQWDYEQYF. The CDR3 DNA reads TGTGCCAGCAGTAGGGGACAGTGGGATTACGAGCAGTACTTC.

The genes are TRBV5-1 and TRBJ1-1; no definite D call. The germline V gene encodes CDR1 SGHRS and CDR2 YFSETQ. This CDR3 comprises 19 residues. Deletions cut 0 bases from V and 7 bases from J, with 28 bases between. In DNA, the CDR3 is TGCGCCAGCAGCTTGGCCCCGGCGGGTCGAACGCTCCGAACTGATGAAGCTTTCTTT. Encoded protein: CASSLAPAGRTLRTDEAFF.

This chain uses TRBV7-2 with TRBJ2-1; D is unclear. The CDR3 runs to 13 residues. Per germline, CDR1 SGHTA and CDR2 FQGNSA. V lost 5 bases and J lost 6, with 11 bases in between. CDR3 sequence (DNA): TGTGCCAGCAGCGCCCCTCCTGTCAATGAGCAGTTCTTC. Translated: CASSAPPVNEQFF.

This chain joins TRBV4-1 and TRBJ2-5; D is undetermined. CDR3 length: 16 amino acids. V lost 0 bases to trimming and J lost 1 base, with 12 bases between them. Germline CDR1 reads MGHRA; CDR2 reads YSYEKL. CDR3 DNA: TGCGCCAGCAGCCAAGAAGGAGTGAAGGGCCAAGAGACCCAGTACTTC. Its translation: CASSQEGVKGQETQYF.

Remarks on this clone: This specimen includes other DNA sequences encoding the same CDR3. The V and J genes are TRBV18 and TRBJ2-5; D ambiguous. This CDR3 region has 11 residues. Germline V CDR1 and CDR2: KGHSH, LQKENI. V was cut by 2 bases and J by 5 bases, with 3 bases left in between. The CDR3 DNA sequence: TGTGCCAGCTCACCAACCGAGACCCAGTACTTC. It encodes CASSPTETQYF.

The rearrangement uses TRBV10-3 and TRBJ1-3, with a weak D call TRBD1 (6 bases). The CDR3 runs to 14 residues. The V end lost 3 bases, the J end lost 4 bases, and 10 bases lay between the germline ends. Per germline, CDR1 ENHRY and CDR2 SYGVKD. The CDR3 DNA reads TGTGCCATCAGTGAACAGGGTCCCGGAAACACCATATATTTT. Residues: CAISEQGPGNTIYF.

The chain combines TRBV11-3 with TRBJ2-7; D uncertain. Germline assignment: CDR1 SGHNT and CDR2 YENEEA. Trimming stripped 5 bases from V and 0 bases from J, with 14 bases between. This CDR3 is built from 15 residues. This chain's CDR3 is CASSPHRANSYEQYF. The CDR3 nucleotides are TGTGCCAGCAGCCCTCACCGAGCTAACTCCTACGAGCAGTACTTC.

The chain joins TRBV28 to TRBJ1-2; weak D call: TRBD1 (5 bases). V shed 4 bases and J shed 4 bases, with 10 bases lying between them. This CDR3 has 13 amino acids. Germline CDR1 reads MDHEN; CDR2 reads SYDVKM. CDR3 sequence reads: CASSSGPIYGYTF. DNA for the CDR3: TGTGCCAGCAGTTCGGGACCGATCTATGGCTACACCTTC.

This chain uses TRBV2 with TRBJ2-7, with D perhaps matching TRBD2 (6 bases). This CDR3 region has 14 residues. V was shortened by 7 bases and J by 6 bases, with 19 bases between the two germline ends. Germline loops: CDR1 SNHLY, CDR2 FYNNEI. The CDR3 is CASKNWGVNGEQYF. As DNA, the CDR3 is TGTGCCAGCAAGAATTGGGGGGTAAATGGCGAGCAGTACTTC.

This rearrangement joins TRBV7-8 to TRBJ1-2; D may be TRBD1 (6 bases). Deletions cut 1 base from V and 3 bases from J, with 12 bases between. The CDR3 consists of 15 residues. The germline CDR1 and CDR2 sequences are SGHVS and FQNEAQ. The CDR3 DNA follows: TGTGCCAGCAGCTTAGTGACAGGAGGGGACTATGGCTACACCTTC. Its translation: CASSLVTGGDYGYTF.

V is TRBV11-3 and J is TRBJ1-1; D is unresolved. V was cut by 4 bases and J by 1 base, with 10 bases left in between. There are 14 residues in the CDR3. The germline CDR1 and CDR2 sequences are SGHNT and YENEEA. The CDR3 DNA reads TGTGCCAGCAGCTCTGCGGGTTCGAACACTGAAGCTTTCTTT. This gives the protein CASSSAGSNTEAFF.

The rearrangement uses TRBV7-2 and TRBJ2-2; D is perhaps TRBD1 or TRBD2 (5 bases each). V was clipped by 5 bases and J by 5 bases, with 15 bases between them. The germline V gene encodes CDR1 SGHTA and CDR2 FQGNSA. CDR3 length: 15 residues. The CDR3 bases are TGTGCCAGCAGCCCCAGGGCTACGGGGACCGGGGAGCTGTTTTTT. Its translation: CASSPRATGTGELFF.

The V and J genes are TRBV7-2 and TRBJ1-2; 7 bases map to TRBD1. After removal of 4 bases from V and 2 bases from J, the junction contained 4 bases not matched to a gene. The CDR3 totals 14 residues. Germline loops: CDR1 SGHTA, CDR2 FQGNSA. CDR3 region: CASSSPTGNYGYTF. The DNA of the CDR3 is TGTGCCAGCAGCTCCCCGACAGGGAACTATGGCTACACCTTC.

V usage is TRBV29-1 and J usage is TRBJ1-1; D ambiguous. Trimming removed 6 bases from V and 0 bases from J, with 14 bases in between. CDR1 and CDR2 (germline): SQVTM, ANQGSEA. The length of the CDR3 is 14 residues. In nucleotides, the CDR3 is TGCAGCGTCTCCCCCTCGCAGCTGAACACTGAAGCTTTCTTT. Translation gives CSVSPSQLNTEAFF.

V usage is TRBV11-2 and J usage is TRBJ1-1; maybe TRBD1 (5 bases). V lost 2 bases, J lost 5 bases, and 9 bases lay in between. From germline, CDR1 is SGHAT and CDR2 FQNNGV. This CDR3 is built from 13 residues. The CDR3 sequence: CASSLTGWTEAFF. CDR3 coding DNA: TGTGCCAGCAGCTTAACAGGATGGACTGAAGCTTTCTTT.

V is TRBV5-6 and J is TRBJ1-3; D unresolved. The CDR3 extends over 14 amino acids. V lost 7 bases and J 2 bases, leaving 13 bases between the germline ends. The V gene's germline CDR1 is SGHDT and CDR2 YYEEEE. The CDR3 bases are TGTGCCAGCTGCCTCTATCAGACTGGAAACACCATATATTTT. Protein: CASCLYQTGNTIYF.

To note about this clone: One end of the junction fails to match germline, which may point to a read error. The V call is TRBV7-7, the J call TRBJ2-1; 14 positions match TRBD2. CDR1 is SSHAT, CDR2 FNYEAQ, per germline (reference sequence). This CDR3 region has 15 residues. CDR3 sequence (DNA): TGTGCTAGCAGCCGGGGACTAGCGGGGGTCGATGAGCAGTTCTTC. Translating gives CASSRGLAGVDEQFF.

V gene TRBV4-1 combines with J gene TRBJ1-1; D is perhaps TRBD1 (5 bases). This CDR3 has 11 amino acids. The V end was cut by 1 base, the J end by 9 bases, with 6 bases between. Germline CDR1 and CDR2: MGHRA and YSYEKL. In DNA form, the CDR3 reads TGCGCCAGCAGCCAAGGGGGGAAAGCTTTCTTT. Translated, it gives CASSQGGKAFF.

The V and J genes are TRBV29-1 and TRBJ1-5, with D possibly being TRBD1 (5 bases). V was pared by 2 bases and J by 6 bases, with 11 bases between. Per germline, CDR1 SQVTM and CDR2 ANQGSEA. This CDR3 region has 13 residues. The CDR3, as DNA: TGCAGCGTTGAAACTGGGGCAAGTCAGCCCCAGCATTTT. Its protein product is CSVETGASQPQHF.

As concerns this clone: Other DNA sequences in this specimen translate into the identical CDR3. The chain uses TRBV5-1 and TRBJ1-6; TRBD1 agrees at 9 bases. The CDR3 loop spans 14 amino acids. Germline CDR1 is SGHRS and CDR2 is YFSETQ. The junction had 1 base not matched to a gene; V was cut back by 1 base and J by 8 bases. CDR3 in amino acids: CASSLRDRDSPLHF. CDR3 bases: TGCGCCAGCAGCTTGCGGGACAGGGATTCACCCCTCCACTTT.

The chain joins TRBV5-1 to TRBJ2-5, with 8 positions matching TRBD2. J lost 4 bases, V lost 5 bases, and 10 bases had no gene match. There are 15 residues in the CDR3. Germline V CDR1 and CDR2: SGHRS, YFSETQ. Here the CDR3 reads CASREAGESRETQYF. The CDR3 DNA follows: TGCGCCAGCAGAGAAGCGGGAGAGTCCAGAGAGACCCAGTACTTC. Together with reference TRBV5-1 and TRBJ2-5, the CDR3 gives the full variable domain: KAGVTQTPRYLIKTRGQQVTLSCSPISGHRSVSWYQQTPGQGLQFLFEYFSETQRNKGNFPGRFSGRQFSNSRSEMNVSTLELGDSALYLCASREAGESRETQYFGPGTRLLVL.

This rearrangement joins TRBV5-1 to TRBJ1-6; 7 bases fit TRBD1. This CDR3 comprises 13 residues. Unmatched junction bases numbered 5, after V lost 4 bases and J lost 10 bases. Germline V gene data show CDR1 as SGHRS and CDR2 as YFSETQ. The CDR3: CASSRDSTSPLHF. The CDR3 nucleotides read TGCGCCAGCAGCCGGGACAGCACATCACCCCTCCACTTT.

This clone was observed once. The chain recombines TRBV10-3 with TRBJ2-3; TRBD1 matches at 8 bases. Losses at the gene ends were 10 bases for V and 7 bases for J; bases not matched to a gene: 7. The CDR3 is 12 residues long. Germline V lookup: CDR1 ENHRY, CDR2 SYGVKD. The DNA of the CDR3 is TGTGCCACCGGGACAGGCGAAAATACGCAGTATTTT. Protein sequence: CATGTGENTQYF.

Turning to this clone: The same CDR3 arises from other DNA sequences in this sample as well. The gene calls are TRBV5-1 and TRBJ2-7, with 11 bases fitting TRBD1. After removal of 4 bases from V and 2 bases from J, the junction contained 5 bases not matched to a gene. The length of the CDR3 is 15 residues. CDR1 is SGHRS, CDR2 YFSETQ, per germline. The CDR3, as DNA: TGCGCCAGCAGCCCGGGACAGGGGGGGACCTACGAGCAGTACTTC. Protein: CASSPGQGGTYEQYF.